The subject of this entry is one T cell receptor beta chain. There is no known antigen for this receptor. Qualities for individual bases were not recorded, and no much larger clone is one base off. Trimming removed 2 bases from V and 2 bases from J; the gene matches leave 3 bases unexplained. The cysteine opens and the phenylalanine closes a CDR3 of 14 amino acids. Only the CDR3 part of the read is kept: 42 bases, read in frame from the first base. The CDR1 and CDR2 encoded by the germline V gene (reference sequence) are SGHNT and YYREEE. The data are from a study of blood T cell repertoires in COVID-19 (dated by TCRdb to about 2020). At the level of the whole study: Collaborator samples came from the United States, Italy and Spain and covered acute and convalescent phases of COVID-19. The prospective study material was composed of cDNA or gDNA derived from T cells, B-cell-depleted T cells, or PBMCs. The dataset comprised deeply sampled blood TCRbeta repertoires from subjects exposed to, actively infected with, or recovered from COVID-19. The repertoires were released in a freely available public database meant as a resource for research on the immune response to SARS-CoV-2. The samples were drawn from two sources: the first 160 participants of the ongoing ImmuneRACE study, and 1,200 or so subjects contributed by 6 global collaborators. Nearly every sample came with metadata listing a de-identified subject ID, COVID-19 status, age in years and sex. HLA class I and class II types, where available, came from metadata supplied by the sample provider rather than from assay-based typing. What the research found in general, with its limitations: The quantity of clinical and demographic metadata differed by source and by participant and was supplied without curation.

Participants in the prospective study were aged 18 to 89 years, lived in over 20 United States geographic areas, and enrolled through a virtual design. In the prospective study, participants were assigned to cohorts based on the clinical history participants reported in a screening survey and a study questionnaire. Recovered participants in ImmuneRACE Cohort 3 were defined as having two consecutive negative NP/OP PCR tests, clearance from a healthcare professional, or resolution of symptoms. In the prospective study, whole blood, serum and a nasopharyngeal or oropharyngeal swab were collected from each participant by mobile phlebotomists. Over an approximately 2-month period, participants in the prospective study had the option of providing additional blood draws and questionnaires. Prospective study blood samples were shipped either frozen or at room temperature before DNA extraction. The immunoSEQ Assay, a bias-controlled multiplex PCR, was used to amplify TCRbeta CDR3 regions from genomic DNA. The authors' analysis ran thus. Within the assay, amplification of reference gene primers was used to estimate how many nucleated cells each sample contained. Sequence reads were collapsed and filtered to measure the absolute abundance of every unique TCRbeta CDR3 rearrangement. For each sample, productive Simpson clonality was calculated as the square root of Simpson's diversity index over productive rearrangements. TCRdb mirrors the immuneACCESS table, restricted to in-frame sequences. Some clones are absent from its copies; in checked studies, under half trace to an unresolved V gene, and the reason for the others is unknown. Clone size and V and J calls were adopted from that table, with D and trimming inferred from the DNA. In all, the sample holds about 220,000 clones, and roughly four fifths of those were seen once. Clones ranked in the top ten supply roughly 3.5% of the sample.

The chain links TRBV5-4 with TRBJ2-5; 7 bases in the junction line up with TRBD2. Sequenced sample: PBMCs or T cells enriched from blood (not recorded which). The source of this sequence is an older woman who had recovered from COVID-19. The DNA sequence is TGTGCCAGCAGCTTCGGACTAGTACAAGAGACCCAGTACTTC. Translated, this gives CASSFGLVQETQYF.